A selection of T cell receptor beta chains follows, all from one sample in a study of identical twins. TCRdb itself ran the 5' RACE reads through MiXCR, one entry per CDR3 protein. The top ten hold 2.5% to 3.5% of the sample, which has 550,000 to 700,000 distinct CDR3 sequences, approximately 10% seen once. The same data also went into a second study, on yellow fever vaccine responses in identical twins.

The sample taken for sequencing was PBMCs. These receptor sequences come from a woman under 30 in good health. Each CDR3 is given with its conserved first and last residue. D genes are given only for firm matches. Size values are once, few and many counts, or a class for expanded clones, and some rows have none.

CDR3 DNA: TGTGCCAGCAGCTTAGGGTTTGGGGCCAACGTCCTGACTTTC
CDR3 protein: CASSLGFGANVLTF
V gene: TRBV11-2
D gene: .
CDR3 length: 14
J gene: TRBJ2-6
clone size: .

CDR3 DNA: TGTGCCAGCAGGCCCTCCATCGACAGAGACAGCTCCTACGAGCAGTACTTC
CDR3 protein: CASRPSIDRDSSYEQYF
V gene: TRBV6-2/TRBV6-3
D gene: .
CDR3 length: 17
J gene: TRBJ2-7
clone size: many

CDR3 DNA: TGCAGTGCTAACAAGTTCGATGAGCAGTTCTTC
CDR3 protein: CSANKFDEQFF
V gene: TRBV20-1
D gene: .
CDR3 length: 11
J gene: TRBJ2-1
clone size: .

CDR3 DNA: TGTGCCAGCAGTTTACTTGGTGGGTTCAGGGGGAAAAAGACCCAGTACTTC
CDR3 protein: CASSLLGGFRGKKTQYF
V gene: TRBV27
D gene: TRBD1
CDR3 length: 17
J gene: TRBJ2-5
clone size: few

CDR3 DNA: TGTGCCACGGCCGCTCCGGGACAGGGGTTGTACGAGCAGTACTTC
CDR3 protein: CATAAPGQGLYEQYF
V gene: TRBV12-3/TRBV12-4
D gene: TRBD1
CDR3 length: 15
J gene: TRBJ2-7
clone size: .

CDR3 DNA: TGCAGCGTCCGGGGGGGGAGCTCCTACAATGAGCAGTTCTTC
CDR3 protein: CSVRGGSSYNEQFF
V gene: TRBV29-1
D gene: TRBD2
CDR3 length: 14
J gene: TRBJ2-1
clone size: many

CDR3 DNA: TGTGCCAGCAGTTACATCAGGGGAGTTCAAGAGACCCAGTACTTC
CDR3 protein: CASSYIRGVQETQYF
V gene: TRBV6-2/TRBV6-3
D gene: .
CDR3 length: 15
J gene: TRBJ2-5
clone size: many

CDR3 DNA: TGTGCCAGCAGCCCCATTCGGGACACCGGGGAGCTGTTTTTT
CDR3 protein: CASSPIRDTGELFF
V gene: TRBV7-9
D gene: .
CDR3 length: 14
J gene: TRBJ2-2
clone size: many

CDR3 DNA: TGTGCCAGCAAGGTGCAGGAGTATAATGAAAAACTGTTTTTT
CDR3 protein: CASKVQEYNEKLFF
V gene: TRBV27
D gene: .
CDR3 length: 14
J gene: TRBJ1-4
clone size: few

CDR3 DNA: TGCAGTGCTAGCCACGGGGAGGAGGGAACTTACGAGCAGTACTTC
CDR3 protein: CSASHGEEGTYEQYF
V gene: TRBV20-1
D gene: .
CDR3 length: 15
J gene: TRBJ2-7
clone size: .

CDR3 DNA: TGTGCCAGCATCCGAATGAGAGGACAGGCACTCAGCTCCTACAATGAGCAGTTCTTC
CDR3 protein: CASIRMRGQALSSYNEQFF
V gene: TRBV12-3/TRBV12-4
D gene: TRBD1
CDR3 length: 19
J gene: TRBJ2-1
clone size: .

CDR3 DNA: TGTGCCAGCAGCCGGGAGGTCGTTCCCACAGATACGCAGTATTTT
CDR3 protein: CASSREVVPTDTQYF
V gene: TRBV7-2
D gene: TRBD2
CDR3 length: 15
J gene: TRBJ2-3
clone size: few

CDR3 DNA: TGTGCCAGCAGCCAGGGGAGTAAGGAAGAGCAGTACTTC
CDR3 protein: CASSQGSKEEQYF
V gene: TRBV4-2
D gene: .
CDR3 length: 13
J gene: TRBJ2-7
clone size: many

CDR3 DNA: TGTGCCAGCAGCGGGAATCAGGGGCAGGGCGTGGGGGCCCTCCACTTT
CDR3 protein: CASSGNQGQGVGALHF
V gene: TRBV7-9
D gene: .
CDR3 length: 16
J gene: TRBJ1-6
clone size: .

CDR3 DNA: TGTGCCAGCAGTTATCGCCCCCAGGGTCCAGATACGCAGTATTTT
CDR3 protein: CASSYRPQGPDTQYF
V gene: TRBV6-5
D gene: .
CDR3 length: 15
J gene: TRBJ2-3
clone size: few

CDR3 DNA: TGTGCCAGCAGCTTAGATCCCGGAGGAGGAGCGGGGCCCAATGAGCAGTTCTTC
CDR3 protein: CASSLDPGGGAGPNEQFF
V gene: TRBV11-2
D gene: TRBD2
CDR3 length: 18
J gene: TRBJ2-1
clone size: .

CDR3 DNA: TGCGCCAGCAGCTTGGAGCTAGCGGGAGTTAACGGGGAGCTGTTTTTT
CDR3 protein: CASSLELAGVNGELFF
V gene: TRBV5-1
D gene: TRBD2
CDR3 length: 16
J gene: TRBJ2-2
clone size: few

CDR3 DNA: TGCAGTGCTAGAGCAGGGGGCGCTTACGAGCAGTACTTC
CDR3 protein: CSARAGGAYEQYF
V gene: TRBV20-1
D gene: TRBD1
CDR3 length: 13
J gene: TRBJ2-7
clone size: .

CDR3 DNA: TGTGCCAGCAGTTACTCGTGGTCAGGGACCACAGATACGCAGTATTTT
CDR3 protein: CASSYSWSGTTDTQYF
V gene: TRBV6-5
D gene: .
CDR3 length: 16
J gene: TRBJ2-3
clone size: .

CDR3 DNA: TGTGCCAGCAGCCAAGATTTGGGGCACAGCCAAGAGACCCAGTACTTC
CDR3 protein: CASSQDLGHSQETQYF
V gene: TRBV14
D gene: .
CDR3 length: 16
J gene: TRBJ2-5
clone size: .

CDR3 DNA: TGTGCCAGCAGAGCGGGCCTCTCCTACGAGCAGTACTTC
CDR3 protein: CASRAGLSYEQYF
V gene: TRBV7-2
D gene: .
CDR3 length: 13
J gene: TRBJ2-7
clone size: many

CDR3 DNA: TGCAGTGCTAGAGATTCCCCGACGGTACCCTACAATGAGCAGTTCTTC
CDR3 protein: CSARDSPTVPYNEQFF
V gene: TRBV20-1
D gene: .
CDR3 length: 16
J gene: TRBJ2-1
clone size: .

CDR3 DNA: TGTGCCATCAGTGAGCCAGGGGTCGGGACAGCCTACGAGCAGTACTTC
CDR3 protein: CAISEPGVGTAYEQYF
V gene: TRBV10-3
D gene: TRBD1
CDR3 length: 16
J gene: TRBJ2-7
clone size: many

CDR3 DNA: TGTGCCAGCAGATCACAGGAGCAGCGAGCCAAAAACATTCAGTACTTC
CDR3 protein: CASRSQEQRAKNIQYF
V gene: TRBV28
D gene: .
CDR3 length: 16
J gene: TRBJ2-4
clone size: few

CDR3 DNA: TGCAGTGCTAGACGTGGGACAGGGGGAGAGACCCAGTACTTC
CDR3 protein: CSARRGTGGETQYF
V gene: TRBV20-1
D gene: TRBD1
CDR3 length: 14
J gene: TRBJ2-5
clone size: many

CDR3 DNA: TGTGCCAGCAGCTTCGTTTCGGGGGGCAGTGCAGATACGCAGTATTTT
CDR3 protein: CASSFVSGGSADTQYF
V gene: TRBV7-9
D gene: .
CDR3 length: 16
J gene: TRBJ2-3
clone size: few

CDR3 DNA: TGTGCCAGCAGGCAGCTATTGGGCACCGGGGAGCTGTTTTTT
CDR3 protein: CASRQLLGTGELFF
V gene: TRBV2
D gene: .
CDR3 length: 14
J gene: TRBJ2-2
clone size: .

CDR3 DNA: TGTGCCAGCAGCCAAATTGGCCGATACAATGAGCAGTTCTTC
CDR3 protein: CASSQIGRYNEQFF
V gene: TRBV3-1
D gene: .
CDR3 length: 14
J gene: TRBJ2-1
clone size: .